These T cell receptor beta chains were read from a single sample in a study of cytotoxic CD8 clonotypes in ibrutinib-treated CLL. The method was immunoSEQ multiplex PCR; TCRdb's version includes in-frame clones alone and lacks a portion of them. Of 160,000 or so clones listed, less than 85% are singletons. The sequencing used PBMCs, collected after 24 months of ibrutinib treatment. These receptors all come from a human donor with chronic lymphocytic leukemia. Both conserved end residues are part of each CDR3. Each record gives: clone size, J gene, D gene, V gene, CDR3 protein, CDR3 DNA. D genes are given only for firm matches. Where a row states a size, it is once, few, many or the class of an expanded clone; other rows omit it.

. TRBJ1-2 TRBD1 TRBV28 CASTLPGGLGGYTF TGTGCCAGCACCCTCCCAGGGGGGCTGGGTGGCTACACCTTC
. TRBJ2-1 . TRBV27 CASSLLAIKISYNEQFF TGTGCCAGCAGTTTATTAGCCATAAAGATCTCCTACAATGAGCAGTTCTTC
. TRBJ2-5 . TRBV5-1 CASSHGGAQETQYF TGCGCCAGCAGCCACGGGGGAGCCCAAGAGACCCAGTACTTC
. TRBJ1-2 . TRBV6-1 CASPRPDYYGYTF TGTGCCAGCCCTAGACCTGATTACTATGGCTACACCTTC
. TRBJ2-3 . TRBV6-5 CASSYSHGAGTDTQYF TGTGCCAGCAGTTACTCGCACGGGGCCGGTACAGATACGCAGTATTTT
. TRBJ2-1 . TRBV5-1 CASHGASNNEQFF TGCGCCAGCCACGGGGCCTCGAACAATGAGCAGTTCTTC
once TRBJ2-2 TRBD2 TRBV7-3 CASSSSPSGASGELFF TGTGCCAGCAGCTCCAGCCCTAGCGGTGCCTCCGGGGAGCTGTTTTTT
. TRBJ2-6 . TRBV6-5 CASRKQVAGANVLTF TGTGCCAGCAGAAAGCAGGTGGCCGGGGCCAACGTCCTGACTTTC
. TRBJ2-1 . TRBV5-1 CASSLLPGLYNEQFF TGCGCCAGCAGCTTACTTCCGGGCCTCTACAATGAGCAGTTCTTC
. TRBJ2-7 . TRBV28 CASSSRTGRGEQYF TGTGCCAGCAGTTCCAGGACAGGGAGGGGCGAGCAGTACTTC
. TRBJ2-3 . TRBV11-2 CASQLGYLSTDTQYF TGTGCCAGTCAATTGGGTTACTTAAGCACAGATACGCAGTATTTT
. TRBJ1-1 TRBD1 TRBV19 CASSPHRQGRETEAFF TGTGCCAGTAGTCCCCACCGACAGGGACGAGAAACTGAAGCTTTCTTT
. TRBJ1-1 TRBD1 TRBV7-9 CASSFGDRRNTEAFF TGTGCCAGCAGCTTTGGGGACAGGAGGAACACTGAAGCTTTCTTT
. TRBJ2-2 TRBD2 TRBV30 CAWCFDPSGRPGELFF TGTGCCTGGTGCTTCGACCCTAGCGGGAGGCCCGGGGAGCTGTTTTTT
. TRBJ1-5 . TRBV7-9 CASSPLGWDQPQHF TGTGCCAGCAGCCCCCTAGGGTGGGACCAGCCCCAGCATTTT
. TRBJ1-5 . TRBV11-2 CASSPGDYSNQPQHF TGTGCCAGCAGCCCCGGAGATTATAGCAATCAGCCCCAGCATTTT
. TRBJ2-7 TRBD1 TRBV27 CASSLHPDRESYEQYF TGTGCCAGCAGTCTCCACCCCGACAGGGAGTCCTACGAGCAGTACTTC
. TRBJ2-3 . TRBV7-2 CASSLVSGQGVPTDTQYF TGTGCCAGCAGCTTAGTCTCGGGTCAAGGGGTCCCCACAGATACGCAGTATTTT
. TRBJ2-5 TRBD2 TRBV6-1 CASSPLAGAGETQYF TGTGCCAGCAGTCCTCTAGCGGGAGCAGGAGAGACCCAGTACTTC
. TRBJ2-1 . TRBV28 CASSLFWYNEQFF TGTGCCAGCAGCCTATTCTGGTACAATGAGCAGTTCTTC
. TRBJ1-2 TRBD1 TRBV4-3 CASSQFTRDRNGYTF TGCGCCAGCAGCCAATTTACCAGGGACAGGAATGGCTACACCTTC
. TRBJ1-1 . TRBV30 CAWSPGLNTEAFF TGTGCCTGGAGTCCAGGGTTGAACACTGAAGCTTTCTTT
. TRBJ2-1 TRBD2 TRBV7-9 CASSSPSGNQFF TGTGCCAGCAGCTCGCCTAGCGGGAACCAGTTCTTC
once TRBJ2-2 . TRBV27 CASSLVGFTGELFF TGTGCCAGCAGTTTAGTGGGTTTCACCGGGGAGCTGTTTTTT
once TRBJ2-7 TRBD1 TRBV9 CASSPHQTGQLSYEQYF TGTGCCAGCAGCCCTCACCAGACGGGACAGCTCTCCTACGAGCAGTACTTC
once TRBJ1-2 . TRBV7-9 CASSLEPTGYTF TGTGCCAGCAGCTTAGAACCCACTGGCTACACCTTC
few TRBJ1-3 . TRBV19 CASCSGSSGNTIYF TGTGCCAGTTGTTCGGGGAGCTCTGGAAACACCATATATTTT
once TRBJ2-3 TRBD2 TRBV7-2 CASGHPGTNTDTQYF TGTGCCAGCGGCCATCCCGGGACTAACACAGATACGCAGTATTTT
. TRBJ1-5 . TRBV29-1 CSVGQNNQPQHF TGCAGCGTTGGGCAGAACAATCAGCCCCAGCATTTT
. TRBJ1-5 TRBD1 TRBV2 CASSEQGQLNQPQHF TGTGCCAGCAGTGAACAGGGACAGCTTAATCAGCCCCAGCATTTT
. TRBJ1-3 . TRBV5-1 CASRSGSSSGNTIYF TGCGCCAGCAGATCCGGGTCAAGCTCTGGAAACACCATATATTTT
. TRBJ2-2 . TRBV11-3 CASSLVSVGGGTGELFF TGTGCCAGCAGCTTAGTCTCTGTTGGGGGCGGCACCGGGGAGCTGTTTTTT
once TRBJ1-4 TRBD1 TRBV15 CATSRAGTGEEKLFF TGTGCCACCAGCAGAGCGGGGACAGGGGAGGAAAAACTGTTTTTT
few TRBJ1-3 . TRBV5-6 CASSGTGTQRNTIYF TGTGCCAGCAGCGGAACCGGGACGCAGCGAAACACCATATATTTT
few TRBJ2-1 . TRBV9 CASSAPGLQYNEQFF TGTGCCAGCAGCGCGCCGGGACTCCAGTACAATGAGCAGTTCTTC
. TRBJ1-2 . TRBV4-2 CASGLEGSLVHGYTF TGTGCCAGCGGGTTAGAAGGCAGCCTCGTCCATGGCTACACCTTC
. TRBJ1-2 . TRBV25-1 CASSDPSGEVAYGYTF TGTGCCAGCAGTGACCCTTCGGGGGAGGTGGCCTATGGCTACACCTTC
few TRBJ1-1 . TRBV5-1 CASSLASPGYRTEAFF TGCGCCAGCAGCTTGGCCTCCCCAGGGTATCGCACTGAAGCTTTCTTT
few TRBJ2-1 . TRBV7-2 CASSTYLDEQFF TGTGCCAGCAGCACCTACCTCGATGAGCAGTTCTTC
. TRBJ1-1 . TRBV28 CASSPWAVNTEAFF TGTGCCAGCAGTCCGTGGGCGGTGAACACTGAAGCTTTCTTT
few TRBJ1-1 . TRBV2 CASSGLGALDTEAFF TGTGCCAGCAGTGGGTTGGGGGCCTTGGACACTGAAGCTTTCTTT
. TRBJ2-5 . TRBV23-1 CASSMRAETQYF TGCGCCAGCAGTATGCGGGCAGAGACCCAGTACTTC
. TRBJ2-3 . TRBV5-6 CASSERSRTSAWATDTQYF TGTGCCAGCAGCGAACGATCGAGGACAAGCGCTTGGGCCACAGATACGCAGTATTTT
. TRBJ1-3 . TRBV29-1 CSAVDGTYTLGNTIYF TGCAGCGCTGTTGACGGGACATATACTCTGGGAAACACCATATATTTT
. TRBJ2-1 . TRBV5-1 CASSPGTALVGEQFF TGCGCCAGCAGCCCCGGGACTGCCCTCGTGGGTGAGCAGTTCTTC
. TRBJ1-5 TRBD1 TRBV6-1 CASSAGTGAYSNQPQHF TGTGCCAGCAGTGCCGGGACAGGGGCCTATAGCAATCAGCCCCAGCATTTT